This record concerns one T cell receptor (beta chain) sequence. Participants were aged about 18 to 89 years, lived in 20 to 25 US areas, and enrolled virtually. Clinical histories supplied by participants themselves formed the basis of cohort assignment. Recovery among Cohort 3 donors was established by two negative PCRs, clearance, or symptom resolution. This record comes from a study of blood T cell repertoires in COVID-19. The table came from immunoSEQ multiplex PCR; TCRdb's copy has only in-frame clones and leaves some out. There are 150,000 to 250,000 clones in the sample; about nine tenths occur only once, and 2% to 2.5% lies in the top ten. Germline V gene data show CDR1 as MNHEY and CDR2 as SMNVEV (reference sequence). Losses at the gene ends were 10 bases for V and 5 bases for J; bases not matched to a gene: 10. The CDR3 runs to 13 residues.

V and J are TRBV27 and TRBJ2-7, with 8 bases identical to TRBD1. The clonotype comes from a woman in her 30s who had recovered from COVID-19. The sequencing sample was made of PBMCs or T cells enriched from blood (not recorded which). The CDR3 DNA is TGTGCCACCCGAGAGGACAGGGCAGACGAGCAGTACTTC. Its protein is CATREDRADEQYF.